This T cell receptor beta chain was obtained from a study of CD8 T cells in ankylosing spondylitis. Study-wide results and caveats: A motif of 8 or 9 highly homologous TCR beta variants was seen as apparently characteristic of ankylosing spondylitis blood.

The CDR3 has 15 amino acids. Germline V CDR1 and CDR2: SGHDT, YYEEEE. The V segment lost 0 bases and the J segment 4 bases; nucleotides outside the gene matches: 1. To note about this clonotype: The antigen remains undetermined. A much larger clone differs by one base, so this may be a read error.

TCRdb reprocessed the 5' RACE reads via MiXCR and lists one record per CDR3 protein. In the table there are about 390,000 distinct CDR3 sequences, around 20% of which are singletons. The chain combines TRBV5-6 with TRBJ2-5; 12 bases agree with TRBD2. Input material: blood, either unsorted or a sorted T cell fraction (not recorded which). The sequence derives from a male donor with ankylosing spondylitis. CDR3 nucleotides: TGTGCCAGCAGCTTGGGGGGACTAGCGGGAGAGACCCAGTACTTC. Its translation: CASSLGGLAGETQYF.